Listed here are 27 T cell receptor beta chains from one sample, sequenced in a study of blood T cell repertoires in COVID-19. The data were produced by immunoSEQ multiplex PCR, yet TCRdb's version contains in-frame clones alone and is incomplete. The data contain about 240,000 clones, around 85% of them seen just once; the ten biggest clones take up around 6.5%. Source material: peripheral blood. The receptors were gathered from a man in his sixties with acute or convalescent COVID-19.

This CDR3 is CASSDSKLDPSGTHEQYF. In DNA, the CDR3 is TGTGCCAGCAGTGACTCGAAGTTGGATCCTAGCGGGACCCACGAGCAGTACTTC. The chain carries TRBV6-4 and TRBJ2-7; 9 bases align to TRBD2. CDR1 and CDR2 from the germline V gene are MRHNA and SNTAGT. There are 18 residues in the CDR3. Trimming removed 0 bases from V and 5 bases from J; junction bases left unmatched: 14.

The rearrangement uses TRBV5-6 and TRBJ2-7; D unclear. The germline V gene encodes CDR1 SGHDT and CDR2 YYEEEE. The CDR3 is made up of 11 amino acids. Trimming shortened V by 3 bases and J by 5 bases, and 6 bases separated the two germline ends. The CDR3 protein is CASSWAHEQYF. In DNA form, the CDR3 reads TGTGCCAGCAGCTGGGCCCACGAGCAGTACTTC.

This clone was found once. The chain is built from TRBV28 and TRBJ2-7, with 7 bases identical to TRBD1. The CDR3 loop spans 14 amino acids. Germline lookup yields CDR1 MDHEN and CDR2 SYDVKM. J was trimmed by 2 bases and V by 7 bases; bases with no gene match: 8. The CDR3 protein is CASTPQGPTYEQYF. The CDR3 DNA reads TGTGCCAGCACCCCACAGGGGCCCACCTACGAGCAGTACTTC.

This chain uses TRBV7-2 with TRBJ2-3, with 8 bases lining up with TRBD1. After removal of 2 bases from V and 1 base from J, the junction contained 2 bases not matched to a gene. This CDR3 comprises 15 residues. Germline CDR1 and CDR2: SGHTA and FQGNSA. The CDR3 nucleotides read TGTGCCAGCAGCTTAACAGGGGGACGCACAGATACGCAGTATTTT. Protein product: CASSLTGGRTDTQYF. Complete variable domain (other parts from reference TRBV7-2 and TRBJ2-3): GAGVSQSPSNKVTEKGKDVELRCDPISGHTALYWYRQSLGQGLEFLIYFQGNSAPDKSGLPSDRFSAERTGGSVSTLTIQRTQQEDSAVYLCASSLTGGRTDTQYFGPGTRLTVL.

The rearrangement joins TRBV7-9 to TRBJ2-7, with D perhaps matching TRBD1 (5 bases). Trimming left V 1 base short and J 3 bases short, with 16 bases between. Germline V gives CDR1 SEHNR, CDR2 FQNEAQ (reference sequence). The CDR3 length is 16 residues. The CDR3 sequence: CASSLGSGYLSYEQYF. CDR3 nucleotide sequence: TGTGCCAGCAGCTTAGGTTCAGGGTATTTAAGCTACGAGCAGTACTTC.

The V call is TRBV11-3, the J call TRBJ1-1, with TRBD1 matching over 7 bases. V shed 3 bases and J 1 base; nucleotides not matched to a gene: 2. CDR1 and CDR2 from the germline V gene are SGHNT and YENEEA. This CDR3 region has 14 residues. The CDR3 region is CASSFGQANTEAFF. The CDR3 bases are TGTGCCAGCAGCTTCGGACAGGCGAACACTGAAGCTTTCTTT.

Here the CDR3 DNA reads TGTGCCAGCAGCTCAAGACAGGCACTATCGAACACTGAAGCTTTCTTT. Amino acids: CASSSRQALSNTEAFF. The chain combines TRBV7-2 with TRBJ1-1, with D perhaps matching TRBD1 (6 bases). V was clipped by 4 bases and J by 1 base, with 16 bases between them. The CDR3 extends over 16 amino acids. The germline CDR1 and CDR2 sequences are SGHTA and FQGNSA. The full variable domain, its missing parts supplied by reference TRBV7-2 and TRBJ1-1, is GAGVSQSPSNKVTEKGKDVELRCDPISGHTALYWYRQSLGQGLEFLIYFQGNSAPDKSGLPSDRFSAERTGGSVSTLTIQRTQQEDSAVYLCASSSRQALSNTEAFFGQGTRLTVV.

V and J are TRBV11-2 and TRBJ1-2, with 8 nucleotides matching TRBD1. This CDR3 spans 16 amino acids. The ends lost 0 bases at V and 4 bases at J; junction bases unmatched: 7. CDR1 SGHAT and CDR2 FQNNGV come from the germline V gene. Here the CDR3 DNA reads TGTGCCAGCAGCTTAGACCCTTCTGGGACAGGCTATGGCTACACCTTC. Its translation is CASSLDPSGTGYGYTF.

This chain uses TRBV5-1 with TRBJ2-7, with TRBD2 identical over 9 bases. Per the germline V gene, CDR1 is SGHRS and CDR2 is YFSETQ. Trimming at V came to 4 bases and at J to 5 bases, leaving 13 bases not matched to a gene. There are 16 residues in the CDR3. CDR3 loop: CASSTQGTSLTDEQYF. DNA of the CDR3: TGCGCCAGCAGCACCCAAGGGACTAGCCTGACGGACGAGCAGTACTTC. The entire variable domain, with the rest obtained from reference TRBV5-1 and TRBJ2-7, is as follows: KAGVTQTPRYLIKTRGQQVTLSCSPISGHRSVSWYQQTPGQGLQFLFEYFSETQRNKGNFPGRFSGRQFSNSRSEMNVSTLELGDSALYLCASSTQGTSLTDEQYFGPGTRLTVT.

The chain links TRBV10-3 to TRBJ2-1; 8 bases align to TRBD1. This CDR3 spans 17 amino acids. Looked up from germline, CDR1 is ENHRY and CDR2 is SYGVKD. V lost 4 bases to trimming and J lost 9 bases; unmatched junction nucleotides: 17. The CDR3 sequence: CAISGRRTGPDGGEQFF. The DNA for the CDR3 is TGTGCCATCAGTGGACGTCGGACAGGGCCTGACGGGGGTGAGCAGTTCTTC.

The gene calls are TRBV12-3 or TRBV12-4 and TRBJ2-1; no definite D call. This CDR3 is built from 12 residues. Trimming shortened V by 8 bases and J by 10 bases, and 15 bases separated the two germline ends. The CDR3: CASSLAAWEQFF. The CDR3 DNA sequence: TGTGCCAGCTCCCTGGCGGCGTGGGAGCAGTTCTTC.

This clone was detected a few times. V is TRBV27 and J is TRBJ1-1; no clear D. The CDR3 extends over 13 amino acids. Trimming stripped 3 bases from V and 1 base from J, with 6 bases between. The germline V gene has CDR1 MNHEY and CDR2 SMNVEV (reference sequence). This CDR3 reads CASSFHKNTEAFF. CDR3 DNA sequence: TGTGCCAGCAGTTTCCACAAGAACACTGAAGCTTTCTTT.

The rearrangement uses TRBV24-1 and TRBJ1-1, with 9 bases identical to TRBD1. The CDR3 spans 15 residues. CDR1 is KGHDR and CDR2 is SFDVKD in the germline V gene. The J segment lost 1 base and the V segment lost 5 bases, leaving 4 bases of the junction unmatched. The CDR3 reads CATSGRGQGNTEAFF. The DNA of the CDR3 is TGTGCCACCAGTGGCCGGGGACAGGGGAACACTGAAGCTTTCTTT.

The rearrangement uses TRBV30 and TRBJ1-1; TRBD1 matches 7 bases. The CDR3 is made up of 14 amino acids. CDR1 GTSNPN and CDR2 SVGIG come from the germline V gene (reference sequence). The V gene end was trimmed by 0 bases and the J gene end by 6 bases; junction bases not matched to a gene: 7. CDR3 DNA sequence: TGTGCCTGGAGTGTGGTTGGGGGACAGTCTGAAGCTTTCTTT. This codes for CAWSVVGGQSEAFF.

The rearrangement uses TRBV7-2 and TRBJ1-2; D ambiguous. Trimming pared 5 bases from V and 4 bases from J, leaving 11 bases between. Germline assignment: CDR1 SGHTA and CDR2 FQGNSA. The CDR3 contains 13 residues. DNA for the CDR3: TGTGCCAGCAGCCGAAGCCATAGCTATGGCTACACCTTC. Its protein is CASSRSHSYGYTF.

V gene TRBV6-5 combines with J gene TRBJ1-1; 8 bases are a match to TRBD1. CDR1 and CDR2 (germline): MNHEY, SVGAGI. The CDR3 totals 14 residues. Trimming cost V 5 bases and J 6 bases; bases outside gene matches: 8. The chain's CDR3 is CASSRGTGDSEAFF. The CDR3 coding sequence is TGTGCCAGCAGTAGGGGGACAGGAGATTCTGAAGCTTTCTTT.

J is TRBJ1-5 and V is TRBV30; 8 positions match TRBD1. CDR1 GTSNPN and CDR2 SVGIG come from the germline V gene (reference sequence). V was pared by 6 bases and J by 0 bases, with 10 bases of the junction left unmatched. This CDR3 region has 16 residues. The CDR3 bases are TGTGCCTGTCAAGACAGGGGTCAAACTAGCAATCAGCCCCAGCATTTT. Translation: CACQDRGQTSNQPQHF. Full variable domain (outside the CDR3, taken from reference TRBV30 and TRBJ1-5): SQTIHQWPATLVQPVGSPLSLECTVEGTSNPNLYWYRQAAGRGLQLLFYSVGIGQISSEVPQNLSASRPQDRQFILSSKKLLLSDSGFYLCACQDRGQTSNQPQHFGDGTRLSIL.

This clone was seen only a few times. The chain couples TRBV29-1 to TRBJ2-6, with D possibly matching TRBD1 (6 bases). Trimming shortened V by 4 bases and J by 0 bases, and 16 bases separated the two germline ends. The CDR3 runs to 17 residues. Germline V gene data show CDR1 as SQVTM and CDR2 as ANQGSEA. The CDR3 sequence: CSVAWTASISGANVLTF. The CDR3 DNA reads TGCAGCGTTGCCTGGACAGCATCTATCTCTGGGGCCAACGTCCTGACTTTC.

The chain is built from TRBV4-3 and TRBJ1-1; TRBD1 aligns across 7 bases. Germline CDR1 and CDR2: LGHNA and YSLEER. J gave up 6 bases and V 1 base, and 5 bases lay outside the gene matches. CDR3 size: 14 residues. This CDR3 is CASSQVAGQSEAFF. CDR3 DNA: TGCGCCAGCAGCCAAGTGGCGGGACAGTCTGAAGCTTTCTTT.

The chain carries TRBV7-3 and TRBJ2-3; 14 bases are shared with TRBD2. CDR3 length: 17 residues. Trimming took 2 bases from V and 4 from J; bases not matched to a gene: 5. The germline CDR1 and CDR2 sequences are SGHTA and FQGTGA. The CDR3 bases are TGTGCCAGCAGCTTAGGGACTAGCGGGAGATACCCAGATACGCAGTATTTT. It specifies CASSLGTSGRYPDTQYF.

The chain is built from TRBV6-5 and TRBJ2-7, with 11 nucleotides matching TRBD1. Trimming cost V 6 bases and J 0 bases; bases outside gene matches: 4. The CDR3 is 15 residues long. The germline V gene encodes CDR1 MNHEY and CDR2 SVGAGI. The CDR3 nucleotides are TGTGCCAGCAGAATTGGACAGGGGGCCTCCTACGAGCAGTACTTC. It codes for CASRIGQGASYEQYF.

This chain links TRBV5-1 with TRBJ1-4; D not resolved. V lost 5 bases and J lost 8, with 28 bases in between. The germline gives CDR1 SGHRS, CDR2 YFSETQ. This CDR3 is built from 18 residues. In DNA form, the CDR3 reads TGCGCCAGCAGGGACGCGGGAGTGTCAAATATTCGTACCGAAAAACTGTTTTTT. Amino acid sequence: CASRDAGVSNIRTEKLFF.

The rearrangement links TRBV5-4 to TRBJ2-7; TRBD1 agrees at 9 bases. CDR3 length: 13 amino acids. V was clipped by 4 bases and J by 6 bases; unmatched bases: 5. The V gene's germline CDR1 is SGHNT and CDR2 YYREEE (reference sequence). The chain's CDR3 is CASSPPTGGEQYF. The CDR3 nucleotides read TGTGCCAGCAGCCCCCCGACAGGGGGCGAGCAGTACTTC.

The table lists this clone with a count of one. This chain connects TRBV5-1 to TRBJ2-2; tentative D call: TRBD2 (6 bases). This CDR3 is built from 15 residues. Germline V gene data show CDR1 as SGHRS and CDR2 as YFSETQ. Trimming cost V 0 bases and J 6 bases, with 12 bases left between them. CDR3 sequence (DNA): TGCGCCAGCAGCTTGGAGGAGGGTAGCCCCGGGGAGCTGTTTTTT. Translating it yields CASSLEEGSPGELFF.

V and J are TRBV4-2 and TRBJ2-3; 11 bases line up with TRBD2. The V and J ends lost 3 bases and 4 bases, in that order; junction bases with no gene match: 9. The CDR3 totals 17 residues. CDR1 is LGHNA, CDR2 YNFKEQ, per germline. CDR3 DNA sequence: TGTGCCAGCAGCCAGGTAGGGACTAGCGGTGATCCAGATACGCAGTATTTT. Protein: CASSQVGTSGDPDTQYF.

This chain connects TRBV2 to TRBJ2-1; maybe TRBD2 (5 bases). V lost 4 bases and J 9 bases, leaving 13 bases between the germline ends. From germline, CDR1 is SNHLY and CDR2 FYNNEI. CDR3 length: 13 residues. This CDR3 is CASSAEEGIEQFF. CDR3 DNA: TGTGCCAGCAGTGCGGAGGAAGGGATTGAGCAGTTCTTC.

This clone was detected a few times. The chain recombines TRBV5-4 with TRBJ2-7; 10 bases are a match to TRBD2. The junction had 6 bases not matched to a gene; V was cut back by 3 bases and J by 3 bases. Germline V lookup: CDR1 SGHNT, CDR2 YYREEE (reference sequence). CDR3 length equals 15 residues. The CDR3 reads CASSSVASGSYEQYF. The DNA of the CDR3 is TGTGCCAGCAGCTCTGTGGCTAGCGGGAGCTACGAGCAGTACTTC.